This TCR beta chain comes out of a study of metastatic and nonmetastatic thyroid tumors. How the authors handled the data: Clinicopathological groups of papillary thyroid cancer showed CDR3 differences that were used to build a distant-metastasis classifier. TCRdb reassembled clones from the PCR reads with MiXCR. The authors' filters were not applied to this entry. The table includes fewer than 13,000 clones, roughly 28% detected once. Trimming cost V 2 bases and J 7 bases, with 11 bases left between them. The CDR3 sequence is 13 residues long. Germline-derived CDR1 and CDR2 are MGHDK and SYGVNS. This clone was picked up a small number of times. Ahead of thyroid surgery, no patient had received treatment of any kind.

The chain recombines TRBV25-1 with TRBJ1-2; D gene uncertain. Sequences were obtained from tumor tissue. This sequence originates from a female donor with papillary thyroid cancer or a benign thyroid nodule (not recorded which). Some clones in this sample may be carry-over from other donors' samples. CDR3 DNA: TGTGCCAGCAGTGAACATCACTTAGTTGGCTACACCTTC. Its translation: CASSEHHLVGYTF.